This T cell receptor (beta chain) came from a study of blood T cell repertoires in COVID-19. Turning to the study itself: Acute and convalescent COVID-19 samples came from the United States, Italy and Spain.

Per the authors' pipeline: From reference gene primer amplification, estimates of nucleated cell counts were derived. Assay: immunoSEQ multiplex PCR; the TCRdb copy retains only in-frame clones and omits some. V and J calls plus clone size are reproduced from that table; the DNA served to infer D and trimming. The table has 200,000 to 250,000 clones, around 83% seen once. The CDR3 loop spans 13 amino acids. The chain employs TRBV22-1 and TRBJ2-1; TRBD2 is the table's D call and was not checked against the DNA. TRBV22-1 is deemed a pseudogene. The receptor was derived from a woman aged 50 to 65 with acute or convalescent COVID-19. Input material: peripheral blood. Here the CDR3 DNA reads TGTCCTGGGAGCGCACCCCCGGGGGTTGAGCAGTTCTTC. Residues: CPGSAPPGVEQFF.